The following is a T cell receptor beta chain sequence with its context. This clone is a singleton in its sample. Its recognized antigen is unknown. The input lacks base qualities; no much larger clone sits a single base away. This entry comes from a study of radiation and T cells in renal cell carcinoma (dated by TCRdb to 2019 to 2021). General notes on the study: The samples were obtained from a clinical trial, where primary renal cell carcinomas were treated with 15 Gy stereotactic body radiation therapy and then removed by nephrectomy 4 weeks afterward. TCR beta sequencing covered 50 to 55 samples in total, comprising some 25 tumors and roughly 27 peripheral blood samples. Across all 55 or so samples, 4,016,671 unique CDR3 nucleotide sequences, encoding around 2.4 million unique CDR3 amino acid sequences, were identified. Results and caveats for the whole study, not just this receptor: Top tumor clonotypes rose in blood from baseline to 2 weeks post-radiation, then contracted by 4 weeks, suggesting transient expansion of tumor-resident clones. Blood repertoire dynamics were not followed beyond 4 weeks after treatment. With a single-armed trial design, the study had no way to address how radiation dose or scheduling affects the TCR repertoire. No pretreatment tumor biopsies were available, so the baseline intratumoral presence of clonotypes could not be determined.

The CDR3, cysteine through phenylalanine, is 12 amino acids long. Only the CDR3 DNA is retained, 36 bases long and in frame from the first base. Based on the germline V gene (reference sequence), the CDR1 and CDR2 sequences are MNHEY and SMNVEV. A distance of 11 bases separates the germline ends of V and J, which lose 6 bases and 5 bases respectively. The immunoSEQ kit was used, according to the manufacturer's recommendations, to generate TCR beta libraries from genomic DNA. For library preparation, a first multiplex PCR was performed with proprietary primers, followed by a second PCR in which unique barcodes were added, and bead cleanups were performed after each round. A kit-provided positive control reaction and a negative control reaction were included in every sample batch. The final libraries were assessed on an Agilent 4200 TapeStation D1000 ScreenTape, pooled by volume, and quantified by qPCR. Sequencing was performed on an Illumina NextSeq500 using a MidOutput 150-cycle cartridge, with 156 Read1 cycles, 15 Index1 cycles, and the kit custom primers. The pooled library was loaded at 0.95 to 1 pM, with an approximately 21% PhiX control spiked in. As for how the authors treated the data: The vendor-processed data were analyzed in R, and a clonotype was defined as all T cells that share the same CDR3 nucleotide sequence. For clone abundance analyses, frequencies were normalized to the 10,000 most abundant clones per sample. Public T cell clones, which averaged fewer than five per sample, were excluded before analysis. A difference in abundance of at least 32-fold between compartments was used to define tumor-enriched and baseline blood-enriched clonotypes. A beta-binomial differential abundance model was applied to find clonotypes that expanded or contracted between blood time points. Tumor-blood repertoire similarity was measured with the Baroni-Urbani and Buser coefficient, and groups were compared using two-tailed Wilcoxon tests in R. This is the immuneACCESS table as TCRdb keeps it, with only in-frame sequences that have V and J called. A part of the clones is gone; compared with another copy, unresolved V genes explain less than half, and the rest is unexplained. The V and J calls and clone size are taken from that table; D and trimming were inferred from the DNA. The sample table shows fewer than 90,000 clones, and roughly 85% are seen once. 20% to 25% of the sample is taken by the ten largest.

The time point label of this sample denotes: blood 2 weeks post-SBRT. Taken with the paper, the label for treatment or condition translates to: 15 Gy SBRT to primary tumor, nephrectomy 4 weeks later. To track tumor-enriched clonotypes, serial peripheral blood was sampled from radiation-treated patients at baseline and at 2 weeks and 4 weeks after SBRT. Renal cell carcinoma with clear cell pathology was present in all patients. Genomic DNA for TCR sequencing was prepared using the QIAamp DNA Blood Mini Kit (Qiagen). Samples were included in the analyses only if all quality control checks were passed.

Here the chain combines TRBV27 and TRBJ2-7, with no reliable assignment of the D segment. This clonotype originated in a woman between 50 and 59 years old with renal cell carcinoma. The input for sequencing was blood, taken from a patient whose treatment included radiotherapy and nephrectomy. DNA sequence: TGTGCCAGCAGCCGAGGTGGTGACGAGCAGTACTTC. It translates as CASSRGGDEQYF.